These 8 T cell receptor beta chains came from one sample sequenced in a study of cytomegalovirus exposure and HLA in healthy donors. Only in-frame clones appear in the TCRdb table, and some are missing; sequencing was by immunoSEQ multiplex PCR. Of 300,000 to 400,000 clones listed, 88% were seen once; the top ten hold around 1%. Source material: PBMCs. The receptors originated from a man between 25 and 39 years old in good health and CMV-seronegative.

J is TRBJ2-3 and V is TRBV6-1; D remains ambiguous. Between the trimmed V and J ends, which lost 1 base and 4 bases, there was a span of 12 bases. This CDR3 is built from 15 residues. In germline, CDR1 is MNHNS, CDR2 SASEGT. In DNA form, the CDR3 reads TGTGCCAGCAGTGAAGATGGAGTAGCCGCAGATACGCAGTATTTT. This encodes CASSEDGVAADTQYF.

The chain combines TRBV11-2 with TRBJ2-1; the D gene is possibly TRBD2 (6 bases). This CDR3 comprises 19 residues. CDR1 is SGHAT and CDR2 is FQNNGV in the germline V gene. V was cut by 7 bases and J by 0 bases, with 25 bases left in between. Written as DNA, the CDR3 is TGTGCCAGCACCTCGTACCGGGGGAGCAGATTATTCTCCTACAATGAGCAGTTCTTC. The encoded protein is CASTSYRGSRLFSYNEQFF.

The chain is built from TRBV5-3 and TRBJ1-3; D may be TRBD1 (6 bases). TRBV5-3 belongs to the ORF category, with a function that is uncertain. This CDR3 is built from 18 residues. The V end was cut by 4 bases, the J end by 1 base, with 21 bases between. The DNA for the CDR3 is TGTGCCAGAAGCAGGGGGGGAGAGAGGAGACCTTCTGGAAACACCATATATTTT. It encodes CARSRGGERRPSGNTIYF.

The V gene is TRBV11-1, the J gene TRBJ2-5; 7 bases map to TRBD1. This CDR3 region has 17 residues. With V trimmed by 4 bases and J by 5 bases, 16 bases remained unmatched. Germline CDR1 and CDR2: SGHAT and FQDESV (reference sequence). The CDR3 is CASSSTKTGLGAETQYF. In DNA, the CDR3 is TGTGCCAGCAGCTCGACCAAGACAGGGTTGGGCGCGGAGACCCAGTACTTC.

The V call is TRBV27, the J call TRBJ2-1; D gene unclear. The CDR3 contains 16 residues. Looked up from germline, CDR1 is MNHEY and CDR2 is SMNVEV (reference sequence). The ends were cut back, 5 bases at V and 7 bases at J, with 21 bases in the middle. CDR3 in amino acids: CASSPHYALGWNEQFF. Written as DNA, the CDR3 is TGTGCCAGCAGTCCTCATTATGCCCTAGGATGGAATGAGCAGTTCTTC.

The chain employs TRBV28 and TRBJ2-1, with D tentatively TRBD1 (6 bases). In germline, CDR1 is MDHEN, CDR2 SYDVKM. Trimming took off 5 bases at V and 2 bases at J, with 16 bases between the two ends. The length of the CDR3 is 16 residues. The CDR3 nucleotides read TGTGCCAGCAGTCGGTTGGACAGAGGAGCCTACAATGAGCAGTTCTTC. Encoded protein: CASSRLDRGAYNEQFF.

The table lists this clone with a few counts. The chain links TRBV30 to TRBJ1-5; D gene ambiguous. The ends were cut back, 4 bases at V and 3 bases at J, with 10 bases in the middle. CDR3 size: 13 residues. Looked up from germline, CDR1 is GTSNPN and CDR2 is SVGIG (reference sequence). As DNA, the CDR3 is TGTGCCTGGACTGACGGGGACAATCAGCCCCAGCATTTT. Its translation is CAWTDGDNQPQHF.

For the CDR3, the DNA is TGTGCCAGCAGTCGGCAGGGGATAAACACCATATATTTT. As protein: CASSRQGINTIYF. The chain links TRBV5-6 to TRBJ1-3, with a weak D call TRBD1 (6 bases). The V end was cut by 5 bases, the J end by 6 bases, with 12 bases between. The CDR3 contains 13 residues. Germline CDR1 and CDR2: SGHDT and YYEEEE.